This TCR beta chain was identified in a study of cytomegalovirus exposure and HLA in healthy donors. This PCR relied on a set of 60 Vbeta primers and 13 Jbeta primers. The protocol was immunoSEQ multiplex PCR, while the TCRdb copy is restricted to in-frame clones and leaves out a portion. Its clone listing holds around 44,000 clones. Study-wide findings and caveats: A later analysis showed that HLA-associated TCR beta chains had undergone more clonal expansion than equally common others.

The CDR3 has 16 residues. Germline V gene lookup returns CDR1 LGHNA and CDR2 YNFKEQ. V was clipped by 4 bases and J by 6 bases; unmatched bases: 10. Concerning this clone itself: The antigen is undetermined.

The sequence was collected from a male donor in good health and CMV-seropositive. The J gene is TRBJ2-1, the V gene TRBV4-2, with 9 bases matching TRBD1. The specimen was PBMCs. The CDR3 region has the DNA TGTGCCAGCAGCCGGTCGGACAGGGGTTCGGCCAATGAGCAGTTCTTC. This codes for CASSRSDRGSANEQFF.